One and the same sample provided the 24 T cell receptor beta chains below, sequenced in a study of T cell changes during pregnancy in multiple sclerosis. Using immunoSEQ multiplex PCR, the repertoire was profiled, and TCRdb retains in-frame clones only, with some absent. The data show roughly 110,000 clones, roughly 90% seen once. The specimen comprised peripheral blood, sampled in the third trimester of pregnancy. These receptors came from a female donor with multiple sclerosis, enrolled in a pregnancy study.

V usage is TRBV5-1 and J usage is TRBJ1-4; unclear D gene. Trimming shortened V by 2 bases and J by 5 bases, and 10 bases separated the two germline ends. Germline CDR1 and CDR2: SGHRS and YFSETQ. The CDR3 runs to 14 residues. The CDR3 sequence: CASSFSGSNEKLFF. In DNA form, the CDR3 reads TGCGCCAGCAGCTTTTCGGGGTCAAATGAAAAACTGTTTTTT.

The CDR3 nucleotides are TGCGCCAGCAGCTTGGAACCGGGGGGGCGACTCTATGGCTACACCTTC. This encodes CASSLEPGGRLYGYTF. The chain combines TRBV5-1 with TRBJ1-2, with D possibly TRBD1 on 6 matching bases. Germline V gene data show CDR1 as SGHRS and CDR2 as YFSETQ. V lost 0 bases and J lost 4, with 16 bases in between. CDR3 length equals 16 residues.

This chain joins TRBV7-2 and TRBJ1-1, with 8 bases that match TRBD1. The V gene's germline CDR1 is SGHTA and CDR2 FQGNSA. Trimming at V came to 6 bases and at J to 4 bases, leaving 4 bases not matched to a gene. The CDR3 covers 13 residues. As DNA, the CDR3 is TGTGCCAGCAGGCTACAGGGGGGCACTGAAGCTTTCTTT. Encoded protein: CASRLQGGTEAFF.

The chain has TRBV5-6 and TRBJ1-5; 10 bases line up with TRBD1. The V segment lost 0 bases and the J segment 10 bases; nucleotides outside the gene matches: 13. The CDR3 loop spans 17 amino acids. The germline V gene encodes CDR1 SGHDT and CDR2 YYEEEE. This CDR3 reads CASSLDGQGGEDPPQHF. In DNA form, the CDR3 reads TGTGCCAGCAGCTTGGATGGACAGGGGGGTGAGGATCCCCCCCAGCATTTT.

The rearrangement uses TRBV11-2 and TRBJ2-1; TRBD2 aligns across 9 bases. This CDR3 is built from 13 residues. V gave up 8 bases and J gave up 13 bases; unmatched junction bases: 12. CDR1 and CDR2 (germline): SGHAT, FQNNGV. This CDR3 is CASGSSGMFKQFF. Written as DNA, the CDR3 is TGTGCCAGCGGATCTAGCGGGATGTTCAAACAGTTCTTC.

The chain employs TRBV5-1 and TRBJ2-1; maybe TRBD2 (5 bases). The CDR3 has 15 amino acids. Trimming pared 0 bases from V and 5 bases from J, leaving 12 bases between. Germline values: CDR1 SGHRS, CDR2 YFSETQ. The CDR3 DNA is TGCGCCAGCAGCTTGGCCTTAGGACTCGACAATGAGCAGTTCTTC. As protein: CASSLALGLDNEQFF.

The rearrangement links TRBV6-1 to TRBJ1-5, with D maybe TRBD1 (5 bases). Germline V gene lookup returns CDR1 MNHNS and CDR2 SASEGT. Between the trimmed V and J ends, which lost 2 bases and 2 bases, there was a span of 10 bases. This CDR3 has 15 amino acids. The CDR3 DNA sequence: TGTGCCAGCAGTGAACTGTGGGGCCGCAATCAGCCCCAGCATTTT. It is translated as CASSELWGRNQPQHF.

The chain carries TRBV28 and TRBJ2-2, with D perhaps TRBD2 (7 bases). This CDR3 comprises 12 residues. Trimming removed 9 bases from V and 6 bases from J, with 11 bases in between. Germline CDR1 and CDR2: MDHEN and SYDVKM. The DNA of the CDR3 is TGTGCCAGTGGGGGGGGCGCCGGGGAGCTGTTTTTT. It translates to CASGGGAGELFF.

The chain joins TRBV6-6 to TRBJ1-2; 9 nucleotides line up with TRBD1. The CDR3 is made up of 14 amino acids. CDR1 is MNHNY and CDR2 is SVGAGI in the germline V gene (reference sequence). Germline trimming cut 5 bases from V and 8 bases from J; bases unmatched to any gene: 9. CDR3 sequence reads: CASSNPGTGNGYTF. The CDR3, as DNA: TGTGCCAGCAGTAACCCAGGGACAGGGAACGGCTACACCTTC.

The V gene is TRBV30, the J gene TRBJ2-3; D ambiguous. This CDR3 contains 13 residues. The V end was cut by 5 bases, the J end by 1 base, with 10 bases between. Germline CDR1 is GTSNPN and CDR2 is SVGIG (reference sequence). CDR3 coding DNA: TGTGCCTGGCTACAGAAGGGCACAGATACGCAGTATTTT. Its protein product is CAWLQKGTDTQYF. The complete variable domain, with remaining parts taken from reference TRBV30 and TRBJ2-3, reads SQTIHQWPATLVQPVGSPLSLECTVEGTSNPNLYWYRQAAGRGLQLLFYSVGIGQISSEVPQNLSASRPQDRQFILSSKKLLLSDSGFYLCAWLQKGTDTQYFGPGTRLTVL.

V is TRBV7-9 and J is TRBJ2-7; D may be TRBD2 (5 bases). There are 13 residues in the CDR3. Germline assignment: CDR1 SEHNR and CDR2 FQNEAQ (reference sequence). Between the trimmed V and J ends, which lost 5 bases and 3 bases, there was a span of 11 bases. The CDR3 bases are TGTGCCAGCAGCAGGAGCGGAAGCTACGAGCAGTACTTC. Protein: CASSRSGSYEQYF.

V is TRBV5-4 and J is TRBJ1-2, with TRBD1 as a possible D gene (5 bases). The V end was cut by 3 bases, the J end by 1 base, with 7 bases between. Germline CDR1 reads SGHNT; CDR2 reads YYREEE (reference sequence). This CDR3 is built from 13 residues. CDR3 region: CASSSTVNYGYTF. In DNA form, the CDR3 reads TGTGCCAGCAGCTCGACAGTTAACTATGGCTACACCTTC.

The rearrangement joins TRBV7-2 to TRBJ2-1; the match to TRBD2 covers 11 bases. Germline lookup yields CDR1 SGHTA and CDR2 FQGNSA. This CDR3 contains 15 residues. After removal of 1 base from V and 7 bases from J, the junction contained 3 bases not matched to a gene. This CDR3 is CASSLVAGGLNEQFF. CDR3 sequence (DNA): TGTGCCAGCAGCTTAGTAGCGGGGGGGCTGAATGAGCAGTTCTTC.

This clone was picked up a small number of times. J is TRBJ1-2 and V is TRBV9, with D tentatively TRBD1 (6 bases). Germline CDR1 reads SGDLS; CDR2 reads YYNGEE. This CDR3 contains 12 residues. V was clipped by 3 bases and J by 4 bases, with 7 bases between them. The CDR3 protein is CASSEDSYGYTF. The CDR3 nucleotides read TGTGCCAGCAGCGAGGACAGCTATGGCTACACCTTC. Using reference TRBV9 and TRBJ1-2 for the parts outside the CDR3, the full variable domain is DSGVTQTPKHLITATGQRVTLRCSPRSGDLSVYWYQQSLDQGLQFLIQYYNGEERAKGNILERFSAQQFPDLHSELNLSSLELGDSALYFCASSEDSYGYTFGSGTRLTVV.

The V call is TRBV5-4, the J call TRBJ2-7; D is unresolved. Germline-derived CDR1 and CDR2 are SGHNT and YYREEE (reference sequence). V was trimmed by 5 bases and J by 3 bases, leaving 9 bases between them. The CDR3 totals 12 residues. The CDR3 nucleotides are TGTGCCAGCAGTTCTAGTATCTACGAGCAGTACTTC. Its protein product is CASSSSIYEQYF.

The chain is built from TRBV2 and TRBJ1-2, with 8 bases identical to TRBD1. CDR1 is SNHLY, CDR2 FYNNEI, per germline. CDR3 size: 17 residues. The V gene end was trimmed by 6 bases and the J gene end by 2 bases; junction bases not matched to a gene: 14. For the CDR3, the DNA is TGTGCCAGCAGCCCGGGGGCAGGGGGCGCGAGGAACTATGGCTACACCTTC. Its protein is CASSPGAGGARNYGYTF.

CDR3 amino acids: CASRIPGQGISYEQYF. Here the CDR3 DNA reads TGTGCCAGCAGGATACCGGGACAGGGCATTTCCTACGAGCAGTACTTC. The chain employs TRBV2 and TRBJ2-7; 9 bases fit TRBD1. The CDR3 consists of 16 residues. Germline CDR1 SNHLY, CDR2 FYNNEI. V lost 6 bases to trimming and J lost 1 base; unmatched junction nucleotides: 10.

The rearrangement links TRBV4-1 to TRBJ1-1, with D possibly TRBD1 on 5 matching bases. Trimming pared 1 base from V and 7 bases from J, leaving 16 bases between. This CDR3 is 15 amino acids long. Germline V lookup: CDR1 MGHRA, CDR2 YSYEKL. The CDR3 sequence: CASSQVASGSDEAFF. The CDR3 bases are TGCGCCAGCAGCCAAGTGGCGTCAGGGTCGGATGAAGCTTTCTTT.

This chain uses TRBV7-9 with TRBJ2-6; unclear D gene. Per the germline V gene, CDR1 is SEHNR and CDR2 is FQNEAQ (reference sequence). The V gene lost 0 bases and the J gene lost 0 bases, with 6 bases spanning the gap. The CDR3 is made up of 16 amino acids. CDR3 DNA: TGTGCCAGCAGCTTAGCTGTCTCCTCTGGGGCCAACGTCCTGACTTTC. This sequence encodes CASSLAVSSGANVLTF.

Written as DNA, the CDR3 is TGTGCCAGCAGCCAAACAGGTGAGGACACTGAAGCTTTCTTT. It specifies CASSQTGEDTEAFF. V usage is TRBV4-2 and J usage is TRBJ1-1; D possibly corresponds to TRBD1 (5 bases). V was pared by 2 bases and J by 3 bases, with 10 bases between. This CDR3 comprises 14 residues. CDR1 is LGHNA, CDR2 YNFKEQ, per germline.

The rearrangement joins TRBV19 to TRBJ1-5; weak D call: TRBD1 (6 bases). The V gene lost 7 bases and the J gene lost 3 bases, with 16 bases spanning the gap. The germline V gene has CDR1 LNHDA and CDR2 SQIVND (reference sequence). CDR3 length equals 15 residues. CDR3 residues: CASTPTGILNQPQHF. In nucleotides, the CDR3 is TGTGCCAGTACCCCAACAGGGATACTCAATCAGCCCCAGCATTTT.

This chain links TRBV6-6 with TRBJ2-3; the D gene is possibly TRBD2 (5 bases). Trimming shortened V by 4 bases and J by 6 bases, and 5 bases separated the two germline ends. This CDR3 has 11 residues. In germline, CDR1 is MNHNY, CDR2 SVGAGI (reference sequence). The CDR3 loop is CASSWRDTQYF. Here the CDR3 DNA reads TGTGCCAGCAGTTGGAGGGATACGCAGTATTTT.

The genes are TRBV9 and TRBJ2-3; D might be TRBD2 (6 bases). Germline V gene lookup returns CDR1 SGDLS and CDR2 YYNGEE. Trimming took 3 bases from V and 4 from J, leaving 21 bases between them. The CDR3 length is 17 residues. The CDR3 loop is CASSGAAGSKSADTQYF. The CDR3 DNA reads TGTGCCAGCAGCGGGGCCGCGGGATCAAAGAGTGCAGATACGCAGTATTTT.

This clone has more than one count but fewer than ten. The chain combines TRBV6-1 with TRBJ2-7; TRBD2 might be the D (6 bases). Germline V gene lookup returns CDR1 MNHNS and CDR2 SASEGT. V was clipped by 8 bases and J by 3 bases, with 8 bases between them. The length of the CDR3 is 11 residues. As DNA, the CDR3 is TGTGCCAGCCAGGACTACTACGAGCAGTACTTC. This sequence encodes CASQDYYEQYF.